This TCR beta chain originates from a study of persistence of HIV-infected CD4 T cells. For the study at large: The sample holds CD4+ T cells responsive to CMV or HIV-1 Gag. Median time on suppressive ART was 8 years.

Germline V gives CDR1 SGHRS, CDR2 YFSETQ. This CDR3 region has 15 residues. V was cut by 0 bases and J by 3 bases, with 10 bases left in between. This was the immunoSEQ version 4 assay in survey mode. Measured with immunoSEQ multiplex PCR; TCRdb has only the in-frame clones, and not every one. In the table there are about 64,000 clones, under 80% of which are singletons. An overlapping HIV-1 Gag peptide pool stimulated these cells at 0.95 to 1 ug/peptide/mL. CD40L/CD69 double-negative CD45RO-high memory CD4+ T cells were collected. Donors had undetectable plasma HIV-1 RNA, under 50 copies/mL, for 4+ years. As to this clone: What it recognizes is unknown.

The receptor was isolated from an adult man with HIV who was CMV-seropositive. Sequencing used CD4+ T cells sorted from PBMCs after roughly 19-hour stimulation, obtained from a patient who received antiretroviral therapy. The J gene is TRBJ1-5, the V gene TRBV5-1; D remains unclear. The CDR3 protein is CASSLGTDYNQPQHF. The CDR3 DNA follows: TGCGCCAGCAGCTTGGGTACAGACTACAATCAGCCCCAGCATTTT.